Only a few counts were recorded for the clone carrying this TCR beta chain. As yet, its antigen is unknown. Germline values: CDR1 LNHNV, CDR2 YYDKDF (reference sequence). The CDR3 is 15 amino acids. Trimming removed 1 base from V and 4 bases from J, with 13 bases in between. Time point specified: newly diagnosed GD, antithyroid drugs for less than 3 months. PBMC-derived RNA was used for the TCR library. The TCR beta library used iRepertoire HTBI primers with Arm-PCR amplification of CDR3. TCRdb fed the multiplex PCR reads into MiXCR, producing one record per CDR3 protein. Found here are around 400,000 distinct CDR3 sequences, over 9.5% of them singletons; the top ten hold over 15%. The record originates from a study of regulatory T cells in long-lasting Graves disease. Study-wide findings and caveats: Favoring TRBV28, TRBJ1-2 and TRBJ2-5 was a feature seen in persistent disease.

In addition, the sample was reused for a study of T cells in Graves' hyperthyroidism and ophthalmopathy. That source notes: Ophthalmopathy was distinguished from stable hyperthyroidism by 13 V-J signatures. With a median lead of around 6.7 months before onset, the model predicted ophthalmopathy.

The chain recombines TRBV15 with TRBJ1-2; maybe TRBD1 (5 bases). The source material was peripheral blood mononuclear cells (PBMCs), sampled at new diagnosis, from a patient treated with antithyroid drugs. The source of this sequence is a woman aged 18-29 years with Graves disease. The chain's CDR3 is CATSRGNRLGYGYTF. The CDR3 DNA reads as TGTGCCACCAGCAGAGGGAACAGGCTAGGCTATGGCTACACCTTC. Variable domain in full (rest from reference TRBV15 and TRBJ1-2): DAMVIQNPRYQVTQFGKPVTLSCSQTLNHNVMYWYQQKSSQAPKLLFHYYDKDFNNEADTPDNFQSRRPNTSFCFLDIRSPGLGDTAMYLCATSRGNRLGYGYTFGSGTRLTVV.